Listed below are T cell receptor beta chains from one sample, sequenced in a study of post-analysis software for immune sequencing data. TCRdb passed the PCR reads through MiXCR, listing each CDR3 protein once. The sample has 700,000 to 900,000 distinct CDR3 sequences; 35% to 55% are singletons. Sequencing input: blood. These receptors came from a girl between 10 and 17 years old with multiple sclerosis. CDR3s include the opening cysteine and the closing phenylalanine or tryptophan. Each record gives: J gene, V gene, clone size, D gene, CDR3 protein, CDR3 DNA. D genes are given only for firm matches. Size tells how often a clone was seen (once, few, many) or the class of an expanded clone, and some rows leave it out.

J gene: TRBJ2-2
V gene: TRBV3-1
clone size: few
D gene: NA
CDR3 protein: CASSQDPRQNTGELFF
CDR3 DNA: TGTGCCAGCAGCCAAGACCCTCGGCAGAACACCGGGGAGCTGTTTTTT

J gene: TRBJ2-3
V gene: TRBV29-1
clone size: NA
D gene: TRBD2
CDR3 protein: CSATLAGLLTDTQYF
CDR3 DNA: TGCAGCGCTACACTAGCGGGGCTCCTAACAGATACGCAGTATTTT

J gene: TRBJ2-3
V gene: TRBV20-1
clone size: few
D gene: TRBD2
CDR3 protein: CSARDAASGSTDTQYF
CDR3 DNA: TGCAGTGCTAGAGATGCGGCTAGCGGGAGCACAGATACGCAGTATTTT

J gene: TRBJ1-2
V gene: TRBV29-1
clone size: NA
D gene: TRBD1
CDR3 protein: CSVAGTGGGYTF
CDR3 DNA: TGCAGCGTTGCTGGGACAGGGGGTGGCTACACCTTC

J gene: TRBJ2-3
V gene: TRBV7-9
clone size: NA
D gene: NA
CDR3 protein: CASSPRAGVFTDTQYF
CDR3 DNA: TGTGCCAGCAGCCCGAGAGCAGGGGTCTTCACAGATACGCAGTATTTT

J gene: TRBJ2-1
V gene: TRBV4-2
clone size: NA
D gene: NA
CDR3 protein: CASSQEGMTISSYNEQFF
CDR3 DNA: TGTGCCAGCAGCCAAGAAGGTATGACTATTAGCTCCTACAATGAGCAGTTCTTC

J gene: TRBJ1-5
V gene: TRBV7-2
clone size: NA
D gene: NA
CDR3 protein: CASTLVKGPSNQPQHF
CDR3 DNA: TGTGCCAGCACCCTAGTTAAGGGACCAAGCAATCAGCCCCAGCATTTT

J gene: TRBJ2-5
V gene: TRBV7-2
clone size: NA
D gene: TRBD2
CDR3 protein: CASSLVGGRARETQYF
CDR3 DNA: TGTGCCAGCAGCTTAGTCGGCGGGAGGGCCCGGGAGACCCAGTACTTC

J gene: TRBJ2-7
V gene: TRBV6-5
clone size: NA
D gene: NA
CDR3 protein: CASSRDSRYEQYF
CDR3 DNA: TGTGCCAGCAGCCGGGACTCTCGCTACGAGCAGTACTTC

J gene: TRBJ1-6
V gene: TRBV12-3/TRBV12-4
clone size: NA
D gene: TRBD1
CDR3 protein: CASSLERQGSSYNSPLHF
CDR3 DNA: TGTGCCAGCAGTTTAGAACGACAGGGGAGCTCCTATAATTCACCCCTCCACTTT

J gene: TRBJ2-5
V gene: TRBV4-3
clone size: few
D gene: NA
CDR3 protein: CASSQDWLVGNPSGQYF
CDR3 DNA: TGCGCCAGCAGCCAAGACTGGCTAGTTGGGAATCCCAGTGGCCAGTACTTC

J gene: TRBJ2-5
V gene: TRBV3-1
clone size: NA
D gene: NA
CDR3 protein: CASSQGSGGQETQYF
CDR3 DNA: TGTGCCAGCAGCCAGGGCTCCGGTGGACAAGAGACCCAGTACTTC

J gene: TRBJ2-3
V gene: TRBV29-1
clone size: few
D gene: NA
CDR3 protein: CSVEKQGRSTQYF
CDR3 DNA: TGCAGCGTTGAAAAGCAGGGGAGGAGCACGCAGTATTTT

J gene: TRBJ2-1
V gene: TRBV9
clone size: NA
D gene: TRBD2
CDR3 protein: CASSGAGTRPDEQFF
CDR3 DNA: TGTGCCAGCAGCGGGGCCGGGACTAGGCCCGATGAGCAGTTCTTC

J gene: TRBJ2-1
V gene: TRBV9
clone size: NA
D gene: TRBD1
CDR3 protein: CASSVAGTGRSYNEQFF
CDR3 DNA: TGTGCCAGCAGCGTAGCCGGGACAGGGAGAAGTTACAATGAGCAGTTCTTC

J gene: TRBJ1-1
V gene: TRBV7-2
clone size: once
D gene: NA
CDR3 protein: CASSSRGGAEAFF
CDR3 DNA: TGTGCCAGCAGTTCCAGGGGAGGGGCTGAAGCTTTCTTT

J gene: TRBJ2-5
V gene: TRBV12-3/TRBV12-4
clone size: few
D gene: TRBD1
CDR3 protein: CASSHLLQGEETQYF
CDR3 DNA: TGTGCCAGCAGCCACCTCCTACAGGGGGAAGAGACCCAGTACTTC

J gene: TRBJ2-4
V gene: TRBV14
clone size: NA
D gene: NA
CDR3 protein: CASSLTRELAKNIQYF
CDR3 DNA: TGTGCCAGCAGCCTTACCAGGGAACTAGCCAAAAACATTCAGTACTTC

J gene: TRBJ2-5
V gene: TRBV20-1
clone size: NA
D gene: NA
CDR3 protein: CSARPTLGSEETQYF
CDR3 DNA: TGCAGTGCTAGACCCACACTAGGGTCGGAAGAGACCCAGTACTTC

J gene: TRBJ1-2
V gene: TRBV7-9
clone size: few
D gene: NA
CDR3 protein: CASSPPGNRYGYTF
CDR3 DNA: TGTGCCAGCAGCCCCCCAGGGAATCGCTATGGCTACACCTTC

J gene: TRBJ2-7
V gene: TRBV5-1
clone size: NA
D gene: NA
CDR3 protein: CASSRTQQGYEQYF
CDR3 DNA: TGCGCCAGCAGCCGCACCCAACAGGGCTACGAGCAGTACTTC

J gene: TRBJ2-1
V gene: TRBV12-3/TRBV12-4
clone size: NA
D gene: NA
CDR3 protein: CASSSHGDEQFF
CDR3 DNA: TGTGCCAGCAGTTCCCACGGGGATGAGCAGTTCTTC

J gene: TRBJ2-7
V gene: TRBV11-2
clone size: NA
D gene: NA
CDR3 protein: CASSRTGITYEQYF
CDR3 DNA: TGTGCCAGCAGCCGCACCGGGATCACCTACGAGCAGTACTTC

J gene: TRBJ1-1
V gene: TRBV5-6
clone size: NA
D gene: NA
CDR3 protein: CASSLAWQTNTEAFF
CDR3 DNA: TGTGCCAGCAGCCTGGCATGGCAGACGAACACTGAAGCTTTCTTT

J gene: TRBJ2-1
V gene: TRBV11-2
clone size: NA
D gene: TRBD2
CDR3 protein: CASSIPAGLVFDEQFF
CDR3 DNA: TGTGCCAGCAGCATACCCGCGGGACTAGTTTTCGATGAGCAGTTCTTC

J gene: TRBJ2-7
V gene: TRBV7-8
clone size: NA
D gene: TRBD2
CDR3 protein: CASSPTSEGLEQYF
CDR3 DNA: TGTGCCAGCAGCCCGACTAGCGAAGGCCTCGAGCAGTACTTC

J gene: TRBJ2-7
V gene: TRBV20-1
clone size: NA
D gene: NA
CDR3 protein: CSASKPNYEQYF
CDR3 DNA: TGCAGTGCTAGCAAACCTAACTACGAGCAGTACTTC

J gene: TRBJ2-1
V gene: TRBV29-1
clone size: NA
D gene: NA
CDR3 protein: CSVAVAVEQFF
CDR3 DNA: TGCAGCGTTGCGGTAGCGGTCGAGCAGTTCTTC

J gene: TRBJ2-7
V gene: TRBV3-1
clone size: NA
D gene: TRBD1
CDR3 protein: CASSPPPDRANYEQYF
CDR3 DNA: TGTGCCAGCAGCCCACCCCCGGACAGGGCTAATTACGAGCAGTACTTC

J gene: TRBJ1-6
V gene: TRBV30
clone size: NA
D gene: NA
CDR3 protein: CAWTGTYNSPLHF
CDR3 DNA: TGTGCCTGGACCGGGACGTATAATTCACCCCTCCACTTT

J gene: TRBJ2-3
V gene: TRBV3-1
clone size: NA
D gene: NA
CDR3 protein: CASSQDWGVRDTQYF
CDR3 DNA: TGTGCCAGCAGCCAAGATTGGGGGGTGAGAGATACGCAGTATTTT

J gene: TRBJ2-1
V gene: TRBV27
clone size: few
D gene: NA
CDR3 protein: CASSLFGSPYNEQFF
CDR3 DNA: TGTGCCAGCAGTTTGTTCGGGAGCCCATACAATGAGCAGTTCTTC

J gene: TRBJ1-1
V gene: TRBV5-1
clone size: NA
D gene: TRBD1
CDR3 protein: CASSLETGKSIPEAFF
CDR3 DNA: TGCGCCAGCAGCTTGGAGACAGGGAAGAGTATACCTGAAGCTTTCTTT

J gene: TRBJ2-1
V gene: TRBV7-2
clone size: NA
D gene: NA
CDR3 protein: CASSFGVIVGSFSFF
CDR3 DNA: TGTGCCAGCAGCTTCGGCGTTATCGTGGGTAGCTTCTCGTTCTTC

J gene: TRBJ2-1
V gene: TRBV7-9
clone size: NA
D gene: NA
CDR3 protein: CASSLVAAGEQFF
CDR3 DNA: TGTGCCAGCAGCTTAGTCGCAGCAGGTGAGCAGTTCTTC

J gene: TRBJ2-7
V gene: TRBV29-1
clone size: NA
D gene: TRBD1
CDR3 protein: CSVGGGTGGFEQYF
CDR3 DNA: TGCAGCGTTGGCGGAGGGACAGGGGGCTTCGAGCAGTACTTC

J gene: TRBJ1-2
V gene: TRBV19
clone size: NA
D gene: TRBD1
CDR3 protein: CASSAGTDSSYGYTF
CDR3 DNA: TGTGCCAGTAGTGCCGGGACAGATTCTTCCTATGGCTACACCTTC

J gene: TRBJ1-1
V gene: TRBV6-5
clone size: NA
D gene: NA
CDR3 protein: CASSYSPGAAPNAEAFF
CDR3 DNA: TGTGCCAGCAGTTATTCCCCTGGGGCGGCACCCAACGCTGAAGCTTTCTTT

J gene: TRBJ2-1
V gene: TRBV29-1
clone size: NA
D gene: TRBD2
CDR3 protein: CSALPGLAGGDDEQFF
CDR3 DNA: TGCAGCGCTCTCCCGGGACTAGCGGGAGGAGACGATGAGCAGTTCTTC

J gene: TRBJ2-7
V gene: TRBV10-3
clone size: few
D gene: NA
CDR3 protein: CAIGEGTVYEQYF
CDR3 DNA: TGTGCCATCGGTGAGGGGACTGTCTACGAGCAGTACTTC

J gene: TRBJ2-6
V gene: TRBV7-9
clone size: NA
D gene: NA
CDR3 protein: CASSLRIGSGANVLTF
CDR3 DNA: TGTGCCAGCAGCTTAAGGATAGGGTCCGGGGCCAACGTCCTGACTTTC

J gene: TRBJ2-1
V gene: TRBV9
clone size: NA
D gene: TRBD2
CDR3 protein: CASSPRVAGGNNEQFF
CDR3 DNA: TGTGCCAGCAGCCCCCGGGTAGCGGGAGGGAACAATGAGCAGTTCTTC

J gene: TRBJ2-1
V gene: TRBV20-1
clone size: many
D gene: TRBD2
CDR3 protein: CSAHLAGGFPEQFF
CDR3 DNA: TGCAGTGCTCATCTAGCGGGAGGTTTCCCTGAGCAGTTCTTC

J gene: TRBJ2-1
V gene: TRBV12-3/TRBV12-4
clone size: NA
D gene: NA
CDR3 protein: CASSLRGAGNEQFF
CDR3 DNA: TGTGCCAGCAGTCTCCGGGGAGCCGGCAATGAGCAGTTCTTC

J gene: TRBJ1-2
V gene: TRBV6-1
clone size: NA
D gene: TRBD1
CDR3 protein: CASRTDRAYEGYTF
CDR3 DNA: TGTGCCAGCAGAACGGACAGGGCCTATGAAGGCTACACCTTC

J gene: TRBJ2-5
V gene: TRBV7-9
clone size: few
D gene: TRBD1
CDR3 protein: CASSGPGTGQETQYF
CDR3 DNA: TGTGCCAGCAGCGGTCCCGGGACAGGGCAAGAGACCCAGTACTTC

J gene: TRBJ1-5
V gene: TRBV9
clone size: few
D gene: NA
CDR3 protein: CASSGGTINQPQHF
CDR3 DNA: TGTGCCAGCAGCGGCGGGACAATCAATCAGCCCCAGCATTTT

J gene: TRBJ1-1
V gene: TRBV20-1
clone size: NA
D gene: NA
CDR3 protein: CSAQDTANTEAFF
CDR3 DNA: TGCAGTGCTCAAGATACAGCGAACACTGAAGCTTTCTTT

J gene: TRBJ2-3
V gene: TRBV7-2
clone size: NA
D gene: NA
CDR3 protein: CASSSWTDGRRGTQYF
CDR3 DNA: TGTGCCAGCAGCTCCTGGACCGACGGGAGAAGGGGCACGCAGTATTTT

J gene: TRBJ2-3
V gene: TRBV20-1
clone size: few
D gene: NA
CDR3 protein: CSAPSNRDGDTQYF
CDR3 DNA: TGCAGTGCCCCGAGCAATAGGGACGGAGATACGCAGTATTTT

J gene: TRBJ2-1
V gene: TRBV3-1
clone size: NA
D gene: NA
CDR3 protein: CASSQDLGVLSYNEQFF
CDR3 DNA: TGTGCCAGCAGCCAAGATCTTGGCGTCTTGAGTTACAATGAGCAGTTCTTC

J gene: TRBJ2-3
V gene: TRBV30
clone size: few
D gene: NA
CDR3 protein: CAWSTPSTDTQYF
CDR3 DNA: TGTGCCTGGAGTACGCCCTCCACAGATACGCAGTATTTT

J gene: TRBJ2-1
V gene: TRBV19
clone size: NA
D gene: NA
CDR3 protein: CATSTWGPPNEQFF
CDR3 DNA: TGTGCCACCTCTACGTGGGGCCCGCCCAATGAGCAGTTCTTC